Below, one T cell receptor beta chain is given with its context. Its antigen is unknown. This entry is derived from a study of post-analysis software for immune sequencing data. Regarding the study as a whole: Normalized Chao1 diversity in multiple sclerosis patients fell significantly below that of controls. Patients carried roughly 5 TRBV segments more frequently than controls did, and TRBV5-6, TRBV5-1 and TRBV20-1 were among them. Samples prepared in the same batch strongly co-clustered by F measure.

The CDR3 totals 14 residues. With 6 bases removed from V and 1 base from J, the gap between germline ends came to 12 bases. Prepared TCR beta cDNA libraries contained unique molecular identifiers. When about 0.9 to 11 million T cells were used, they gave a few hundred thousand cDNA molecules. TCRdb fed the PCR reads into MiXCR, producing one record per CDR3 protein. The sample yields about half a million distinct CDR3 sequences, less than 40% seen once. Material for sequencing was blood. The sequence came from a girl under 18 with multiple sclerosis. The rearrangement uses TRBV12-3 or TRBV12-4 and TRBJ1-2; D might be TRBD1 (5 bases). In DNA form, the CDR3 reads TGTGCCAGCAGCCCTAGGACATTTAACTATGGCTACACCTTC. It translates to CASSPRTFNYGYTF.